Presented here are 27 T cell receptor beta chains from one specimen sequenced in a study of CD8 T cells in Susac syndrome. About 0.5 to 1 ug RNA was reverse transcribed with random hexamers. Each CDR3 protein is one row after TCRdb ran MiXCR on the immunoSEQ multiplex PCR reads. The data show around 140,000 distinct CDR3 sequences, over 90% seen once. The sample comprised CD4+ T cells from PBMCs. The receptors were gathered from a human donor with Susac syndrome.

This clonotype appeared once. This chain uses TRBV30 with TRBJ1-4; a possible D gene is TRBD1 (5 bases). The length of the CDR3 is 14 residues. Germline CDR1 is GTSNPN and CDR2 is SVGIG (reference sequence). This CDR3 is CAWDAGQVDEKLFF. In DNA, the CDR3 is TGTGCTTGGGACGCAGGGCAGGTGGACGAAAAACTGTTTTTT.

V and J are TRBV20-1 and TRBJ2-1; D might be TRBD2 (6 bases). Germline V gene lookup returns CDR1 DFQATT and CDR2 SNEGSKA (reference sequence). Trimming removed 6 bases from V and 4 bases from J, with 19 bases in between. The CDR3 is made up of 15 amino acids. Here the CDR3 DNA reads TGCAGTGCCGTCCCGAGACTAGAGGAGTACAATGAGCAGTTCTTC. Its translation is CSAVPRLEEYNEQFF.

The chain couples TRBV30 to TRBJ1-1, with 8 bases matching TRBD1. CDR1 is GTSNPN and CDR2 is SVGIG in the germline V gene (reference sequence). CDR3 length: 14 amino acids. Trimming took 2 bases from V and 1 from J; bases not matched to a gene: 3. The CDR3 loop is CAWSPQGANTEAFF. For the CDR3, the DNA is TGTGCCTGGAGTCCTCAGGGGGCGAACACTGAAGCTTTCTTT. Using reference TRBV30 and TRBJ1-1 for the parts outside the CDR3, the full variable domain is SQTIHQWPATLVQPVGSPLSLECTVEGTSNPNLYWYRQAAGRGLQLLFYSVGIGQISSEVPQNLSASRPQDRQFILSSKKLLLSDSGFYLCAWSPQGANTEAFFGQGTRLTVV.

The chain uses TRBV4-1 and TRBJ2-3; maybe TRBD2 (6 bases). The germline V gene encodes CDR1 MGHRA and CDR2 YSYEKL. V was cut by 4 bases and J by 4 bases, with 15 bases left in between. The CDR3 runs to 15 residues. The CDR3 bases are TGCGCCAGCAGCCGGACCCGGGACTTTCCAGATACGCAGTATTTT. Translating gives CASSRTRDFPDTQYF.

The rearrangement joins TRBV3-1 to TRBJ2-7; D gene unclear. The length of the CDR3 is 14 residues. Trimming cost V 0 bases and J 2 bases, with 8 bases left between them. CDR1 is LGHDT and CDR2 is YNNKEL in the germline V gene (reference sequence). The DNA of the CDR3 is TGTGCCAGCAGCCAAGATTTAGACACCTACGAGCAGTACTTC. Protein product: CASSQDLDTYEQYF.

The rearrangement joins TRBV28 to TRBJ1-1, with D perhaps matching TRBD1 (5 bases). With 6 bases removed from V and 0 bases from J, the gap between germline ends came to 26 bases. CDR3 length equals 19 residues. CDR1 MDHEN and CDR2 SYDVKM come from the germline V gene. The CDR3 is CASSLTLGAAGRMNTEAFF. CDR3 DNA: TGTGCCAGCAGCTTGACGTTGGGAGCTGCGGGACGGATGAACACTGAAGCTTTCTTT.

A single count supports this clonotype. The chain combines TRBV18 with TRBJ1-1; D gene ambiguous. V was shortened by 3 bases and J by 3 bases, with 11 bases between the two germline ends. This CDR3 has 14 amino acids. Germline V gene data show CDR1 as KGHSH and CDR2 as LQKENI. The CDR3 nucleotides read TGTGCCAGCTCACCTGCACAACGGGACACTGAAGCTTTCTTT. Encoded protein: CASSPAQRDTEAFF.

V and J are TRBV20-1 and TRBJ2-7; no clear D gene. CDR3 length equals 11 residues. Germline CDR1 DFQATT, CDR2 SNEGSKA (reference sequence). The V end lost 7 bases, the J end lost 2 bases, and 9 bases lay between the germline ends. CDR3 DNA: TGCAGTGTGGGGATTACCTACGAGCAGTACTTC. This encodes CSVGITYEQYF.

V gene TRBV9 combines with J gene TRBJ2-1; the D is unclear. This CDR3 contains 14 residues. The germline V gene encodes CDR1 SGDLS and CDR2 YYNGEE. With 0 bases removed from V and 1 base from J, the gap between germline ends came to 5 bases. Written as DNA, the CDR3 is TGTGCCAGCAGCGTAGAAGTGTCCTACAATGAGCAGTTCTTC. As protein: CASSVEVSYNEQFF.

The chain employs TRBV20-1 and TRBJ2-2, with a tentative D call TRBD2 (6 bases). Trimming stripped 5 bases from V and 5 bases from J, with 18 bases between. Germline V lookup: CDR1 DFQATT, CDR2 SNEGSKA (reference sequence). The CDR3 runs to 15 residues. The chain's CDR3 is CSASIPGLRTGELFF. In nucleotides, the CDR3 is TGCAGTGCTTCAATACCGGGACTCCGGACCGGGGAGCTGTTTTTT.

This clonotype was picked up one time. V is TRBV5-1 and J is TRBJ2-1; either TRBD1 or TRBD2 may supply D (6 bases each). Germline-derived CDR1 and CDR2 are SGHRS and YFSETQ. The V and J ends lost 4 bases and 5 bases respectively, with 16 bases between them. CDR3 length: 15 residues. CDR3 nucleotides: TGCGCCAGCAGCCCCGCGGGACACGGAAACAATGAGCAGTTCTTC. Protein product: CASSPAGHGNNEQFF.

The rearrangement uses TRBV12-3 or TRBV12-4 and TRBJ1-1; D unresolved. Between the trimmed V and J ends, which lost 8 bases and 4 bases, there was a span of 14 bases. The CDR3 contains 13 residues. CDR3 amino acids: CASSEGEGTEAFF. The CDR3 coding sequence is TGTGCCAGCTCCGAGGGAGAGGGCACTGAAGCTTTCTTT.

The chain is built from TRBV12-3 or TRBV12-4 and TRBJ2-1, with a weak D call TRBD2 (7 bases). With 6 bases removed from V and 15 bases from J, the gap between germline ends came to 24 bases. The CDR3 has 14 amino acids. This CDR3 reads CASSSVGGGRLAFF. Here the CDR3 DNA reads TGTGCCAGCAGCTCGGTCGGCGGGGGCCGCTTAGCGTTCTTC.

The V and J genes are TRBV12-3 or TRBV12-4 and TRBJ2-1, with D perhaps TRBD1 or TRBD2 (5 bases each). V was trimmed by 7 bases and J by 0 bases, leaving 10 bases between them. This CDR3 is built from 14 residues. In DNA form, the CDR3 reads TGTGCCAGCAACGAGGGGCGCTCCTACAATGAGCAGTTCTTC. Protein sequence: CASNEGRSYNEQFF.

The chain joins TRBV10-3 to TRBJ2-1; 11 nucleotides agree with TRBD2. This CDR3 has 15 residues. Germline loops: CDR1 ENHRY, CDR2 SYGVKD. The J segment lost 6 bases and the V segment lost 3 bases, leaving 4 bases of the junction unmatched. The CDR3 here is CAISDLAGGGNEQFF. Here the CDR3 DNA reads TGTGCCATCAGTGACCTAGCGGGAGGCGGCAATGAGCAGTTCTTC.

This clonotype was found once. The V gene is TRBV24-1, the J gene TRBJ2-5; 8 positions match TRBD1. Germline V gives CDR1 KGHDR, CDR2 SFDVKD. This CDR3 contains 14 residues. Trimming at V came to 4 bases and at J to 4 bases, leaving 4 bases not matched to a gene. The CDR3 DNA reads TGTGCCACCAGTGAGCCAGGGGGCGGAGAGACCCAGTACTTC. This codes for CATSEPGGGETQYF.

The chain has TRBV24-1 and TRBJ2-3, with D unresolved. V dropped 5 bases and J dropped 3 bases, with 11 bases sitting between them. The CDR3 totals 14 residues. Germline V gives CDR1 KGHDR, CDR2 SFDVKD. The CDR3 is CATSGFGGTDTQYF. Here the CDR3 DNA reads TGTGCCACCAGTGGATTTGGCGGAACAGATACGCAGTATTTT.

Here the CDR3 DNA reads TGTGCCTGGAGTCCGGGACTAGCGGGAGTGGATACGCAGTATTTT. Its protein is CAWSPGLAGVDTQYF. The chain recombines TRBV30 with TRBJ2-3, with TRBD2 matching 14 bases. Germline trimming cut 2 bases from V and 6 bases from J; bases unmatched to any gene: 4. CDR3 length: 15 amino acids. The V gene's germline CDR1 is GTSNPN and CDR2 SVGIG (reference sequence).

This sequence joins TRBV2 and TRBJ1-1; D not certain. CDR1 is SNHLY, CDR2 FYNNEI, per germline. This CDR3 region has 13 residues. The V and J ends lost 6 bases and 2 bases respectively, with 10 bases between them. The CDR3 is CASRLQPNTEAFF. The CDR3 DNA sequence: TGTGCCAGCAGATTACAACCTAACACTGAAGCTTTCTTT.

The CDR3 nucleotides are TGTGCCAGCAAGAGTGACAGAAACTATGAAAAACTGTTTTTT. Amino acids: CASKSDRNYEKLFF. The genes are TRBV2 and TRBJ1-4, with D perhaps matching TRBD1 (5 bases). This CDR3 has 14 amino acids. V was trimmed by 7 bases and J by 6 bases, leaving 15 bases between them. Germline CDR1 and CDR2: SNHLY and FYNNEI. Supplemented by reference TRBV2 and TRBJ1-4, the full variable domain reads EPEVTQTPSHQVTQMGQEVILRCVPISNHLYFYWYRQILGQKVEFLVSFYNNEISEKSEIFDDQFSVERPDGSNFTLKIRSTKLEDSAMYFCASKSDRNYEKLFFGSGTQLSVL.

V usage is TRBV6-5 and J usage is TRBJ2-7; D uncertain. V was pared by 0 bases and J by 2 bases, with 8 bases between. The germline V gene encodes CDR1 MNHEY and CDR2 SVGAGI. This CDR3 is built from 14 residues. The CDR3 DNA reads TGTGCCAGCAGTTACTCTTCAGGTGCCTACGAGCAGTACTTC. Translated: CASSYSSGAYEQYF.

The J gene is TRBJ1-6, the V gene TRBV12-3 or TRBV12-4; 8 bases are shared with TRBD1. CDR3 length: 14 amino acids. J gave up 6 bases and V 7 bases, and 5 bases lay outside the gene matches. CDR3: CASTQGAVNSPLHF. CDR3 nucleotides: TGTGCCAGCACTCAGGGGGCTGTTAATTCACCCCTCCACTTT.

There are a few counts of this clonotype. The chain is built from TRBV7-9 and TRBJ2-7; D remains ambiguous. V lost 1 base, J lost 2 bases, and 3 bases lay in between. The CDR3 extends over 12 amino acids. Germline values: CDR1 SEHNR, CDR2 FQNEAQ (reference sequence). The CDR3 here is CASSLVPYEQYF. The CDR3 DNA reads TGTGCCAGCAGCTTAGTCCCCTACGAGCAGTACTTC. The variable domain in full, completed from reference TRBV7-9 and TRBJ2-7, reads DTGVSQNPRHKITKRGQNVTFRCDPISEHNRLYWYRQTLGQGPEFLTYFQNEAQLEKSRLLSDRFSAERPKGSFSTLEIQRTEQGDSAMYLCASSLVPYEQYFGPGTRLTVT.

V gene TRBV30 combines with J gene TRBJ1-2; TRBD1 is a possible D gene (5 bases). With 2 bases removed from V and 3 bases from J, the gap between germline ends came to 7 bases. CDR1 is GTSNPN and CDR2 is SVGIG in the germline V gene (reference sequence). This CDR3 comprises 12 residues. CDR3 in amino acids: CAWSPGDYGYTF. The CDR3 nucleotides are TGTGCCTGGAGTCCGGGGGACTATGGCTACACCTTC.

The chain has TRBV4-2 and TRBJ1-3; maybe TRBD1 (5 bases). V lost 1 base to trimming and J lost 4 bases, with 14 bases between them. The CDR3 sequence is 16 residues long. Germline loops: CDR1 LGHNA, CDR2 YNFKEQ. CDR3 sequence (DNA): TGTGCCAGCAGCCAAGGTCAGCAGGGTTCCGGAAACACCATATATTTT. It specifies CASSQGQQGSGNTIYF.

The chain links TRBV5-1 to TRBJ2-3, with D possibly TRBD1 on 6 matching bases. The germline CDR1 and CDR2 sequences are SGHRS and YFSETQ. This CDR3 is 16 amino acids long. Trimming took off 3 bases at V and 0 bases at J, with 14 bases between the two ends. CDR3 in amino acids: CASSWGIQGSTDTQYF. As DNA, the CDR3 is TGCGCCAGCAGCTGGGGGATACAGGGCAGCACAGATACGCAGTATTTT.

CDR3 sequence reads: CASSQDARSTNTEAFF. In DNA, the CDR3 is TGCGCCAGCAGCCAAGATGCAAGGTCCACGAACACTGAAGCTTTCTTT. The rearrangement uses TRBV4-3 and TRBJ1-1, with no clear D. The CDR3 consists of 16 residues. Deletions cut 0 bases from V and 1 base from J, with 12 bases between. Looked up from germline, CDR1 is LGHNA and CDR2 is YSLEER.